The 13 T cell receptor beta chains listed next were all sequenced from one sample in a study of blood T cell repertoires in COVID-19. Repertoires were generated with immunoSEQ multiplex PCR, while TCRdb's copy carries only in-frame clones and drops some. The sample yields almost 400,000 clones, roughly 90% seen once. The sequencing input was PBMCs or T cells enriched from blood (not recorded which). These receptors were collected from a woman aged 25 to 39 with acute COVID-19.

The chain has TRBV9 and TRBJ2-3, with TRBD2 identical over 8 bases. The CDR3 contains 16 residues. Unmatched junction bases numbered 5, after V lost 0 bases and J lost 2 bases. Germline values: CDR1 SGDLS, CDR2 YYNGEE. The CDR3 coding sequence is TGTGCCAGCAGCGTAGGGACTAGCCGAGTCACAGATACGCAGTATTTT. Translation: CASSVGTSRVTDTQYF.

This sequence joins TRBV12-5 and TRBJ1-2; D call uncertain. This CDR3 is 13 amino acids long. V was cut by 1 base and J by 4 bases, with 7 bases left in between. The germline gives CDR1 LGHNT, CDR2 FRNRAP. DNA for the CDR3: TGTGCTAGTGGTTTGGGGGAGAGCTATGGCTACACCTTC. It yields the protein CASGLGESYGYTF.

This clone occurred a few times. The CDR3 coding sequence is TGTGCCAGCAGAACACGGACAGGGTCTTTGGAGCAGTACTTC. Amino acids: CASRTRTGSLEQYF. This chain connects TRBV5-8 to TRBJ2-7; TRBD1 agrees at 8 bases. J gave up 7 bases and V 5 bases, and 11 bases lay outside the gene matches. The CDR3 sequence is 14 residues long. CDR1 is SGHTS and CDR2 is YDEGEE in the germline V gene.

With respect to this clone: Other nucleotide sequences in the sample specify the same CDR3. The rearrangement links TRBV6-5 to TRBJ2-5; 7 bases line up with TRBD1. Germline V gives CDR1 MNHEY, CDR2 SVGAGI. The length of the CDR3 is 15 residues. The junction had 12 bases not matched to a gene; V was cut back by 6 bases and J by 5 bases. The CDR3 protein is CASSPDRVQVETQYF. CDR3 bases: TGTGCCAGCAGCCCCGACAGGGTTCAGGTTGAGACCCAGTACTTC.

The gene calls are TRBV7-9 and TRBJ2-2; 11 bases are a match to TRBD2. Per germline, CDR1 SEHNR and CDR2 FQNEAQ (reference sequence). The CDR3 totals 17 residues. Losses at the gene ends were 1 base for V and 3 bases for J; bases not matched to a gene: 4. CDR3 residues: CASSLVAGGPHTGELFF. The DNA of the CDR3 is TGTGCCAGCAGCTTAGTAGCGGGGGGGCCGCACACCGGGGAGCTGTTTTTT.

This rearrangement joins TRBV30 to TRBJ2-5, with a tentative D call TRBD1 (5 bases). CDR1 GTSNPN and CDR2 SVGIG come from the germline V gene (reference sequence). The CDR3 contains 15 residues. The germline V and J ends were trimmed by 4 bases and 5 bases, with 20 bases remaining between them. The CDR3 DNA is TGTGCCTGGACAGGGTCAAACTCTCAAGGGGAGACCCAGTACTTC. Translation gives CAWTGSNSQGETQYF.

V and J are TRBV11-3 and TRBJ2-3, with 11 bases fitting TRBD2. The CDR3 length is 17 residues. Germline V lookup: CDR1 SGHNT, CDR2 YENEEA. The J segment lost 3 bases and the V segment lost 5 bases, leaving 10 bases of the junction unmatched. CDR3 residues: CASSAGWTSGSTDTQYF. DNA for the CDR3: TGTGCCAGCAGCGCGGGGTGGACTAGCGGGTCAACAGATACGCAGTATTTT.

The DNA for the CDR3 is TGTGCCAGCTCACCCCCGGGAGGCGAGGTTGGGAAGACCCAGTACTTC. This gives the protein CASSPPGGEVGKTQYF. This chain uses TRBV18 with TRBJ2-5; 7 bases match TRBD2. Trimming removed 3 bases from V and 6 bases from J; junction bases left unmatched: 13. Germline V gives CDR1 KGHSH, CDR2 LQKENI. This CDR3 contains 16 residues.

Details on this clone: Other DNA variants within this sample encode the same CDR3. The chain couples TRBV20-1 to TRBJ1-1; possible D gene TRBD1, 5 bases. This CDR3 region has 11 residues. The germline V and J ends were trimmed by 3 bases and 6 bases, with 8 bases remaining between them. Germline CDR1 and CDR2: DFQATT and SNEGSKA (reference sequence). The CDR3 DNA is TGCAGTGCTAGGCGGGGGTCTGAAGCTTTCTTT. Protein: CSARRGSEAFF.

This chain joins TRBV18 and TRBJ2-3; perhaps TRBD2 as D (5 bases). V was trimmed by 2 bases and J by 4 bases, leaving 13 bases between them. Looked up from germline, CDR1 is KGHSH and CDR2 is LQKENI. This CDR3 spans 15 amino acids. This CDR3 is CASSPGLEVADTQYF. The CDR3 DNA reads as TGTGCCAGCTCACCAGGGTTGGAGGTGGCAGATACGCAGTATTTT.

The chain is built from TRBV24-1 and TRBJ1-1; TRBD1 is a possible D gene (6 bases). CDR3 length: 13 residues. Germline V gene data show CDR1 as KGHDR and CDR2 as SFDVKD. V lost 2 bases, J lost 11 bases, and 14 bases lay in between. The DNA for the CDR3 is TGTGCCACCAGTGATTGGGGGCAATCAGAGGCTTTCTTT. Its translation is CATSDWGQSEAFF.

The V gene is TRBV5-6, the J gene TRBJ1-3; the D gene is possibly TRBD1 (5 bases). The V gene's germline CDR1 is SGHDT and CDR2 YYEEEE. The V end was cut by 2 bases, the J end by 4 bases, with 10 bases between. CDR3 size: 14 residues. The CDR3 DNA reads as TGTGCCAGCAGCTTAGCAGGGTACGGAAACACCATATATTTT. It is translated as CASSLAGYGNTIYF.

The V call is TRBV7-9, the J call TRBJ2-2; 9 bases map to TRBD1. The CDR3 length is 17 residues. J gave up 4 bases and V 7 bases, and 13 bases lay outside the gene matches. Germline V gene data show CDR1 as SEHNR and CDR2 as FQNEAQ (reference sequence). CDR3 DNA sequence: TGTGCCAGCAACGGACAGGGGACCCTCGTTAGCACCGGGGAGCTGTTTTTT. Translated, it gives CASNGQGTLVSTGELFF.